These 9 T cell receptor beta chains originate from one sample sequenced in a study of human T cells and chemical hapten exposure. From whole blood left unfractionated, total RNA was extracted. Each CDR3 protein gets one entry after TCRdb re-called the 5' RACE reads with MiXCR. Of about 140,000 distinct CDR3 sequences listed, about 4.3% were seen once; the top ten hold around 1.5%. The receptors were sampled from a female donor in good health.

Many counts were recorded for this clonotype. The chain carries TRBV6-1 and TRBJ1-4, with no clear D. Trimming left V 1 base short and J 5 bases short, with 11 bases between. Germline lookup yields CDR1 MNHNS and CDR2 SASEGT. The length of the CDR3 is 15 residues. CDR3 sequence: CASSEVGGKNEKLFF. The CDR3 DNA reads as TGTGCCAGCAGTGAAGTCGGCGGGAAGAATGAAAAACTGTTTTTT.

This clonotype was seen repeatedly, ten times or more. The J gene is TRBJ1-5, the V gene TRBV6-2 or TRBV6-3, with 7 bases aligning to TRBD1. V was pared by 10 bases and J by 3 bases, with 6 bases of the junction left unmatched. CDR1 and CDR2 from the germline V gene are MNHEY and SVGEGT. CDR3 length: 13 amino acids. CDR3 sequence: CATCTGVNQPQHF. CDR3 DNA: TGTGCCACCTGTACAGGGGTCAATCAGCCCCAGCATTTT.

Many counts were recorded for this clonotype. This chain joins TRBV29-1 and TRBJ2-7; TRBD1 matches 8 bases. V trimming: 3 bases; J trimming: 1 base; junction bases outside the gene matches: 5. The germline V gene encodes CDR1 SQVTM and CDR2 ANQGSEA. The CDR3 sequence is 14 residues long. CDR3 residues: CSVERTGISYEQYF. For the CDR3, the DNA is TGCAGCGTTGAGCGGACAGGGATTTCCTACGAGCAGTACTTC.

Ten or more counts support this clonotype. The rearrangement links TRBV29-1 to TRBJ2-7; D is ambiguous. The germline V gene has CDR1 SQVTM and CDR2 ANQGSEA. The CDR3 is 12 residues long. Deletions cut 4 bases from V and 0 bases from J, with 7 bases between. Here the CDR3 reads CSVGPTSYEQYF. The CDR3 nucleotides are TGCAGCGTTGGCCCGACCTCCTACGAGCAGTACTTC.

There are many counts of this clonotype. The rearrangement uses TRBV18 and TRBJ1-4; maybe TRBD1 (5 bases). The germline V and J ends were trimmed by 0 bases and 7 bases, with 15 bases remaining between them. The CDR3 consists of 16 residues. The V gene's germline CDR1 is KGHSH and CDR2 LQKENI. DNA of the CDR3: TGTGCCAGCTCACCACCCACCGGGGGGTCTTCTGAAAAACTGTTTTTT. As protein: CASSPPTGGSSEKLFF.

This clonotype appeared a few times. The chain is built from TRBV7-2 and TRBJ2-4, with TRBD1 identical over 9 bases. V lost 0 bases to trimming and J lost 5 bases; unmatched junction nucleotides: 5. CDR3 length equals 16 residues. Germline V gives CDR1 SGHTA, CDR2 FQGNSA. The DNA for the CDR3 is TGTGCCAGCAGCTTAGCGCCGGGACAGGGTCAAAACATTCAGTACTTC. This gives the protein CASSLAPGQGQNIQYF.

Note on this clonotype: With a much larger clone just one base away, this may be a read error. This chain uses TRBV4-1 with TRBJ1-4; TRBD1 aligns across 8 bases. Germline-derived CDR1 and CDR2 are MGHRA and YSYEKL. This CDR3 comprises 15 residues. J was trimmed by 8 bases and V by 6 bases; bases with no gene match: 11. The CDR3 DNA follows: TGCGCCAGCAGAACTACGACAGGGGCCAGCGAAAAACTGTTTTTT. The encoded protein is CASRTTTGASEKLFF.

This clonotype occurred a few times. The V call is TRBV30, the J call TRBJ1-1; a weak D match, TRBD1 (5 bases). The ends were cut back, 3 bases at V and 10 bases at J, with 18 bases in the middle. Germline CDR1 GTSNPN, CDR2 SVGIG (reference sequence). The CDR3 loop spans 13 amino acids. This CDR3 reads CAWSRGVRSIAFF. In DNA, the CDR3 is TGTGCCTGGAGCCGAGGGGTCCGGTCTATAGCTTTCTTT.

This clonotype was recorded at least ten times. This chain connects TRBV10-3 to TRBJ2-2, with no clear D. The CDR3 is 15 amino acids. The V and J ends lost 3 bases and 6 bases respectively, with 14 bases between them. Germline V gene data show CDR1 as ENHRY and CDR2 as SYGVKD. For the CDR3, the DNA is TGTGCCATCAGTGACCCCTTCGGCCAAGCCGGGGAGCTGTTTTTT. Translating gives CAISDPFGQAGELFF.